This TCR beta chain was identified during a study of cytomegalovirus exposure and HLA in healthy donors. Study-wide context: Inside one of the first data releases sat tens of millions of unique TCRs taken from HLA-typed donors.

The PCR employed 60 Vbeta primers together with 13 Jbeta primers. Original processing methods: A later analysis counted approximately 80 million unique TCR beta chains, some 10 million shared. Data came from immunoSEQ multiplex PCR; TCRdb stores just in-frame clones and leaves some out. That table furnishes V, J and clone size, whereas the DNA furnished D and trimming. The table has around 120,000 clones, about 72% seen once; the top ten hold 1.6%. Trimming shortened V by 2 bases and J by 10 bases, and 12 bases separated the two germline ends. This CDR3 contains 13 residues. Germline assignment: CDR1 MNHNS and CDR2 SASEGT.

The V call is TRBV6-1, the J call TRBJ2-1; D call uncertain. What was sequenced was PBMCs. This clonotype originated in a man aged 25-40 years in good health and CMV-seropositive. CDR3 coding DNA: TGTGCCAGCAGTGAACACGACATGAGAGAGCAGTTCTTC. Translating it yields CASSEHDMREQFF.